This T cell receptor (beta chain) is from a study of cytomegalovirus exposure and HLA in healthy donors. The study, taken as a whole, reports: Sequencing artifact likely explains a cluster of highly shared sequence variants. The study flagged fewer than 200 TCR beta chains as cytomegalovirus-associated. Sequencing depth across donors, presence/absence analyses assumed, was roughly uniform.

A remark on this clone: What it binds is unknown.

In the PCR, 60 Vbeta and 13 Jbeta primers were used. Here immunoSEQ multiplex PCR was the method, and the copy in TCRdb shows in-frame clones only, minus some. The data contain some 51,000 clones, about 76% of them singletons. The junction had 3 bases not matched to a gene; V was cut back by 3 bases and J by 3 bases. CDR3 length equals 14 residues. Germline V gives CDR1 KGHSH, CDR2 LQKENI. The chain couples TRBV18 to TRBJ2-7, with 9 bases aligning to TRBD1. What was sequenced was PBMCs. This sequence originates from a female donor in good health and CMV-seronegative. CDR3 bases: TGTGCCAGCTCACCCGGGACAGGGTTCTACGAGCAGTACTTC. Amino acids: CASSPGTGFYEQYF.